The 20 T cell receptor beta chains given below trace back to one sample, sequenced in a study of blood T cell repertoires in COVID-19. The table came from immunoSEQ multiplex PCR; TCRdb's copy has only in-frame clones and leaves some out. The sample records approximately 180,000 clones, 85% to 90% being singletons. Sequencing input: PBMCs or T cells enriched from blood (not recorded which). These receptors all come from a woman in her forties with acute COVID-19.

The chain is built from TRBV6-5 and TRBJ2-7; tentatively, D is TRBD2 (5 bases). Germline-derived CDR1 and CDR2 are MNHEY and SVGAGI. There are 15 residues in the CDR3. Trimming removed 0 bases from V and 1 base from J, with 10 bases in between. The CDR3 is CASSYSRSGSYEQYF. CDR3 DNA: TGTGCCAGCAGTTACTCGCGCTCGGGGTCCTACGAGCAGTACTTC.

CDR3: CASSETSGRPNEQFF. CDR3 nucleotide sequence: TGTGCCAGCAGCGAGACTAGCGGGAGACCCAATGAGCAGTTCTTC. This chain links TRBV6-4 with TRBJ2-1, with 12 bases lining up with TRBD2. Trimming at V came to 6 bases and at J to 6 bases, leaving 6 bases not matched to a gene. The V gene's germline CDR1 is MRHNA and CDR2 SNTAGT. There are 15 residues in the CDR3.

This clone was picked up a small number of times. The CDR3 loop reads CASSLATGLGGEETQYF. CDR3 DNA sequence: TGTGCCAGCAGCTTGGCTACGGGACTAGGGGGTGAAGAGACCCAGTACTTC. The V call is TRBV5-4, the J call TRBJ2-5, with TRBD2 matching over 8 bases. This CDR3 has 17 amino acids. The germline V gene encodes CDR1 SGHNT and CDR2 YYREEE (reference sequence). Trimming cost V 0 bases and J 3 bases; bases outside gene matches: 10.

The V call is TRBV7-6, the J call TRBJ1-4; 9 bases fit TRBD1. Germline trimming cut 4 bases from V and 3 bases from J; bases unmatched to any gene: 9. The length of the CDR3 is 17 residues. Germline loops: CDR1 SGHVS, CDR2 FNYEAQ. Here the CDR3 reads CASSSTGQGLSNEKLFF. DNA for the CDR3: TGTGCCAGCAGCTCCACCGGACAGGGGTTATCTAATGAAAAACTGTTTTTT. The full variable domain, with the rest looked up from reference TRBV7-6 and TRBJ1-4, is GAGVSQSPRYKVTKRGQDVALRCDPISGHVSLYWYRQALGQGPEFLTYFNYEAQQDKSGLPNDRFSAERPEGSISTLTIQRTEQRDSAMYRCASSSTGQGLSNEKLFFGSGTQLSVL.

This clone showed up just once. The chain employs TRBV4-2 and TRBJ1-2, with TRBD1 matching 7 bases. Germline trimming cut 2 bases from V and 4 bases from J; bases unmatched to any gene: 10. Germline V gene lookup returns CDR1 LGHNA and CDR2 YNFKEQ. The CDR3 sequence is 16 residues long. The CDR3 sequence: CASSQKRRGRSYGYTF. CDR3 bases: TGTGCCAGCAGCCAAAAAAGGAGGGGGCGCAGCTATGGCTACACCTTC.

The V call is TRBV2, the J call TRBJ1-2, with TRBD1 matching over 8 bases. Germline V CDR1 and CDR2: SNHLY, FYNNEI. J lost 6 bases, V lost 0 bases, and 6 bases had no gene match. There are 15 residues in the CDR3. This CDR3 reads CASSEAATGENGYTF. For the CDR3, the DNA is TGTGCCAGCAGTGAAGCGGCGACAGGGGAGAATGGCTACACCTTC.

Here the CDR3 reads CASSQQGFATDTQYF. DNA for the CDR3: TGCGCCAGCAGCCAACAGGGGTTCGCCACAGATACGCAGTATTTT. The V call is TRBV4-1, the J call TRBJ2-3; possible D gene TRBD1, 6 bases. Looked up from germline, CDR1 is MGHRA and CDR2 is YSYEKL. V was cut by 2 bases and J by 2 bases, with 11 bases left in between. This CDR3 spans 15 amino acids.

The CDR3 coding sequence is TGCAGTGCTCAGGGGGGCAATGAGCAGTTCTTC. Translation: CSAQGGNEQFF. This chain links TRBV20-1 with TRBJ2-1; maybe TRBD1 (7 bases). Germline values: CDR1 DFQATT, CDR2 SNEGSKA (reference sequence). Trimming stripped 5 bases from V and 6 bases from J, with 8 bases between. This CDR3 spans 11 amino acids.

The CDR3 nucleotides are TGTGCCAGCAGTTTAGCAGGGGTCAATGAGCAGTTCTTC. This codes for CASSLAGVNEQFF. The rearrangement links TRBV12-3 or TRBV12-4 to TRBJ2-1; tentatively, D is TRBD1 (5 bases). The CDR3 runs to 13 residues. Trimming shortened V by 0 bases and J by 6 bases, and 6 bases separated the two germline ends.

CDR3 residues: CASSLELFNEKLFF. As DNA, the CDR3 is TGTGCCAGCAGCTTGGAACTATTCAATGAAAAACTGTTTTTT. This rearrangement joins TRBV6-5 to TRBJ1-4, with D uncertain. V dropped 6 bases and J dropped 5 bases, with 13 bases sitting between them. This CDR3 comprises 14 residues. Germline V CDR1 and CDR2: MNHEY, SVGAGI.

V and J are TRBV2 and TRBJ2-6; 9 bases are shared with TRBD1. V lost 4 bases to trimming and J lost 2 bases; unmatched junction nucleotides: 3. CDR1 SNHLY and CDR2 FYNNEI come from the germline V gene. This CDR3 has 16 residues. CDR3 sequence: CASSGRTGAGANVLTF. The CDR3 DNA is TGTGCCAGCAGTGGACGGACAGGGGCTGGGGCCAACGTCCTGACTTTC. Variable domain in full (rest from reference TRBV2 and TRBJ2-6): EPEVTQTPSHQVTQMGQEVILRCVPISNHLYFYWYRQILGQKVEFLVSFYNNEISEKSEIFDDQFSVERPDGSNFTLKIRSTKLEDSAMYFCASSGRTGAGANVLTFGAGSRLTVL.

The chain joins TRBV29-1 to TRBJ2-3, with a tentative D call TRBD1 (6 bases). The CDR3 loop spans 12 amino acids. In germline, CDR1 is SQVTM, CDR2 ANQGSEA. The V end lost 2 bases, the J end lost 3 bases, and 6 bases lay between the germline ends. DNA of the CDR3: TGCAGCGTTGAACAGGGGACAGATACGCAGTATTTT. Its protein is CSVEQGTDTQYF.

The genes are TRBV7-6 and TRBJ2-7; D may be TRBD1 (6 bases). Looked up from germline, CDR1 is SGHVS and CDR2 is FNYEAQ. The CDR3 runs to 14 residues. V lost 0 bases and J 5 bases, leaving 11 bases between the germline ends. The CDR3 sequence is CASSLAPRDNEQYF. The CDR3 nucleotides read TGTGCCAGCAGCTTAGCGCCCAGGGACAACGAGCAGTACTTC. Full variable domain (missing parts from reference TRBV7-6 and TRBJ2-7): GAGVSQSPRYKVTKRGQDVALRCDPISGHVSLYWYRQALGQGPEFLTYFNYEAQQDKSGLPNDRFSAERPEGSISTLTIQRTEQRDSAMYRCASSLAPRDNEQYFGPGTRLTVT.

This chain links TRBV28 with TRBJ1-5; D may be TRBD1 (5 bases). The CDR3 is 16 residues long. V lost 5 bases to trimming and J lost 0 bases, with 14 bases between them. Germline lookup yields CDR1 MDHEN and CDR2 SYDVKM. CDR3 sequence (DNA): TGTGCCAGCAGTCCCCTTCGGAGGGGTAGCAATCAGCCCCAGCATTTT. Its protein is CASSPLRRGSNQPQHF. Together with reference TRBV28 and TRBJ1-5, the CDR3 gives the full variable domain: DVKVTQSSRYLVKRTGEKVFLECVQDMDHENMFWYRQDPGLGLRLIYFSYDVKMKEKGDIPEGYSVSREKKERFSLILESASTNQTSMYLCASSPLRRGSNQPQHFGDGTRLSIL.

In this sample, this clone turned up a few times. The rearrangement links TRBV19 to TRBJ2-6; D may be TRBD1 (5 bases). The germline CDR1 and CDR2 sequences are LNHDA and SQIVND (reference sequence). This CDR3 contains 15 residues. The V gene lost 4 bases and the J gene lost 0 bases, with 7 bases spanning the gap. The CDR3 region is CASSTQVSGANVLTF. The CDR3 coding sequence is TGTGCCAGTAGTACACAGGTCTCTGGGGCCAACGTCCTGACTTTC.

The chain recombines TRBV5-1 with TRBJ2-7, with 7 bases lining up with TRBD1. The trim removed 4 bases at V and 6 bases at J, leaving 7 bases unmatched. This CDR3 has 13 residues. The germline V gene has CDR1 SGHRS and CDR2 YFSETQ. The CDR3 loop reads CASSPTTGLEQYF. The CDR3 DNA reads as TGCGCCAGCAGCCCTACGACAGGGCTCGAGCAGTACTTC.

V gene TRBV5-1 combines with J gene TRBJ2-2; the match to TRBD2 covers 11 bases. Germline-derived CDR1 and CDR2 are SGHRS and YFSETQ. V dropped 2 bases and J dropped 2; count of bases not matched to a gene: 2. The length of the CDR3 is 16 residues. CDR3 region: CASSFSGGVNTGELFF. The DNA of the CDR3 is TGCGCCAGCAGCTTTAGCGGGGGGGTAAACACCGGGGAGCTGTTTTTT.

V gene TRBV6-2 or TRBV6-3 combines with J gene TRBJ2-1; TRBD2 might be the D (6 bases). V shed 4 bases and J shed 0 bases, with 10 bases lying between them. The CDR3 has 15 amino acids. Germline V gene sequence: CDR1 MNHEY, CDR2 SVGEGT. For the CDR3, the DNA is TGTGCCAGCAGTTCGGGGGATGGCTCCTACAATGAGCAGTTCTTC. Residues: CASSSGDGSYNEQFF.

The V call is TRBV7-8, the J call TRBJ2-7; 9 nucleotides line up with TRBD1. V shed 5 bases, J shed 7 bases, and the junction held 15 bases outside the gene matches. The germline V gene encodes CDR1 SGHVS and CDR2 FQNEAQ. This CDR3 spans 16 amino acids. The DNA for the CDR3 is TGTGCCAGCAGCGCGGGACAGGGTCGTTGGCCGGGAGAGCAGTACTTC. Protein: CASSAGQGRWPGEQYF.

The chain couples TRBV2 to TRBJ2-1; the D gene is possibly TRBD2 (6 bases). Germline V gene lookup returns CDR1 SNHLY and CDR2 FYNNEI. Trimming left V 6 bases short and J 0 bases short, with 12 bases between. This CDR3 comprises 15 residues. The CDR3 is CASRPPGLSYNEQFF. The CDR3 DNA reads as TGTGCCAGCAGACCTCCGGGACTCTCCTACAATGAGCAGTTCTTC. Together with reference TRBV2 and TRBJ2-1, the CDR3 gives the full variable domain: EPEVTQTPSHQVTQMGQEVILRCVPISNHLYFYWYRQILGQKVEFLVSFYNNEISEKSEIFDDQFSVERPDGSNFTLKIRSTKLEDSAMYFCASRPPGLSYNEQFFGPGTRLTVL.